A selection of T cell receptor beta chains follows, all from one sample in a study of shared T cell receptors in the human thymus. Profiled with immunoSEQ multiplex PCR; TCRdb holds only in-frame clones, not every one. The sample has hundreds of thousands of clones, 88% seen once. Another study also made use of these data, one on human thymus T cells.

The specimen sequenced was thymocytes. All receptors derive from a boy younger than two with a congenital heart defect. CDR3s include the opening cysteine and the closing phenylalanine or tryptophan. The D gene is left open where the match is weak. Size is omitted from some rows. Given values are once, few, many or a class for expanded clones.

D: TRBD2
V: TRBV10-3
size: NA
J: TRBJ2-7
CDR3: CAISLGLAGSYEQYF
DNA: TGTGCCATCAGCCTAGGACTAGCGGGGTCCTACGAGCAGTACTTC

D: TRBD1
V: TRBV13
size: NA
J: TRBJ2-1
CDR3: CASSLARLAGGVYNEQFF
DNA: TGTGCCAGCAGCTTAGCCCGTCTGGCAGGGGGCGTGTACAATGAGCAGTTCTTC

D: TRBD2
V: TRBV15
size: NA
J: TRBJ2-2
CDR3: CATSRARSGLAGVGTGELFF
DNA: TGTGCCACCAGCAGGGCCCGATCGGGACTAGCGGGAGTCGGGACCGGGGAGCTGTTTTTT

D: TRBD1
V: TRBV10-3
size: NA
J: TRBJ2-2
CDR3: CAIRDRGIGELFF
DNA: TGTGCCATCAGGGACAGGGGAATCGGGGAGCTGTTTTTT

D: TRBD1
V: TRBV10-3
size: NA
J: TRBJ2-2
CDR3: CAISGPGTENTGELFF
DNA: TGTGCCATCAGTGGCCCCGGGACAGAGAACACCGGGGAGCTGTTTTTT

D: NA
V: TRBV19
size: NA
J: TRBJ2-7
CDR3: CASSIGGGTYEQYF
DNA: TGTGCCAGTAGTATCGGTGGGGGGACCTACGAGCAGTACTTC

D: NA
V: TRBV7-9
size: NA
J: TRBJ2-2
CDR3: CASSSVGRGGPNTGELFF
DNA: TGTGCCAGCTCGTCCGTCGGGCGTGGAGGGCCGAACACCGGGGAGCTGTTTTTT

D: TRBD1
V: TRBV10-2
size: NA
J: TRBJ1-5
CDR3: CASSERTGNQPQHF
DNA: TGCGCCAGCAGTGAGCGGACAGGGAATCAGCCCCAGCATTTT

D: TRBD2
V: TRBV6-1
size: NA
J: TRBJ2-5
CDR3: CASRRSTSGQETQYF
DNA: TGTGCCAGCAGAAGGTCGACTAGCGGACAAGAGACCCAGTACTTC

D: NA
V: TRBV29-1
size: NA
J: TRBJ2-7
CDR3: CSVVTKGSYEQYF
DNA: TGCAGCGTGGTGACAAAGGGGTCCTACGAGCAGTACTTC

D: NA
V: TRBV30
size: NA
J: TRBJ2-1
CDR3: CAWTASHRYNEQFF
DNA: TGTGCCTGGACCGCGTCCCACCGCTACAATGAGCAGTTCTTC

D: TRBD2
V: TRBV27
size: few
J: TRBJ2-7
CDR3: CASSPDRHGTSGSSYEQYF
DNA: TGTGCCAGCAGTCCAGACAGGCACGGGACTAGCGGGAGCTCCTACGAGCAGTACTTC

D: TRBD2
V: TRBV10-3
size: NA
J: TRBJ2-7
CDR3: CAIRGLAEVPSYEQYF
DNA: TGTGCCATCAGGGGACTAGCGGAGGTCCCCTCCTACGAGCAGTACTTC

D: NA
V: TRBV28
size: few
J: TRBJ2-7
CDR3: CASSLYSGIYEQYF
DNA: TGTGCCAGCAGTTTGTATAGCGGAATCTACGAGCAGTACTTC

D: NA
V: TRBV5-1
size: NA
J: TRBJ1-3
CDR3: CASRRESGNTIYF
DNA: TGCGCCAGCCGCCGTGAGTCTGGAAACACCATATATTTT

D: TRBD2
V: TRBV9
size: NA
J: TRBJ2-1
CDR3: CASSVEDGGVNEQFF
DNA: TGTGCCAGCAGCGTAGAGGATGGGGGGGTTAATGAGCAGTTCTTC

D: NA
V: TRBV7-9
size: NA
J: TRBJ2-5
CDR3: CASSLGLAGMAETQYF
DNA: TGTGCCAGCAGCTTAGGTTTGGCAGGGATGGCGGAGACCCAGTACTTC

D: TRBD2
V: TRBV28
size: NA
J: TRBJ2-2
CDR3: CASRSEREGTGELFF
DNA: TGTGCCAGCAGGAGTGAGCGGGAGGGCACCGGGGAGCTGTTTTTT

D: NA
V: TRBV5-4
size: once
J: TRBJ1-5
CDR3: CASSFRDQPQHF
DNA: TGTGCCAGCAGCTTTCGGGATCAGCCCCAGCATTTT